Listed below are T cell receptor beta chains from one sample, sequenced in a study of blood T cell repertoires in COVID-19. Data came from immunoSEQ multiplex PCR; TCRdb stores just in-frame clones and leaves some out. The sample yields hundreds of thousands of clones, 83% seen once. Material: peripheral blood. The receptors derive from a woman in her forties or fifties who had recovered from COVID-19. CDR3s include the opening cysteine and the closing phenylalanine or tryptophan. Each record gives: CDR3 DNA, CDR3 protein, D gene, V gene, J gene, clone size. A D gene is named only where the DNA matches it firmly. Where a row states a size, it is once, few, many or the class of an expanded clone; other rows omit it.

DNA: TGTGCCAGCAGCTCCGGACTGGGCTATGGCTACACCTTC
CDR3: CASSSGLGYGYTF
D: -
V: TRBV11-2
J: TRBJ1-2
size: -

DNA: TGCAGCGTTGTTAAGGGGGGGAGAGAGACCCAGTACTTC
CDR3: CSVVKGGRETQYF
D: -
V: TRBV29-1
J: TRBJ2-5
size: few

DNA: TGTGCCAGCAGCCCCTCGGCACCCCTCCACTTT
CDR3: CASSPSAPLHF
D: -
V: TRBV7-9
J: TRBJ1-6
size: -

DNA: TGTGCCAGCTCCCTCGACTTGGTGAACACTGAAGCTTTCTTT
CDR3: CASSLDLVNTEAFF
D: -
V: TRBV18
J: TRBJ1-1
size: -

DNA: TGTGCCAGTAGTGAAGGGGGGGCGCAAATGTATGGCTACACCTTC
CDR3: CASSEGGAQMYGYTF
D: -
V: TRBV19
J: TRBJ1-2
size: -

DNA: TGTGCCAGTAGTGCCTACGGACAGGGGGACACTGAAGCTTTCTTT
CDR3: CASSAYGQGDTEAFF
D: TRBD1
V: TRBV19
J: TRBJ1-1
size: -

DNA: TGTGCCAGCAGCCACGGAGTGAACACTGAAGCTTTCTTT
CDR3: CASSHGVNTEAFF
D: -
V: TRBV3-1/TRBV3-2
J: TRBJ1-1
size: -

DNA: TGTGCCAGCAGCTTATCGGGGGCGAACACCGGGGAGCTGTTTTTT
CDR3: CASSLSGANTGELFF
D: -
V: TRBV7-3
J: TRBJ2-2
size: -

DNA: TGTGCCATCAGTTCCCCGAAGGGACTAGCCAGCTCCTACAATGAGCAGTTCTTC
CDR3: CAISSPKGLASSYNEQFF
D: TRBD2
V: TRBV10-3
J: TRBJ2-1
size: -

DNA: TGTGCCAGCAGCTTAGTGGGCAGGTCCCTTAGCAATCAGCCCCAGCATTTT
CDR3: CASSLVGRSLSNQPQHF
D: -
V: TRBV7-2
J: TRBJ1-5
size: -

DNA: TGTGCCAGCTCGGGAAACAGGGATTCACCCCTCCACTTT
CDR3: CASSGNRDSPLHF
D: -
V: TRBV18
J: TRBJ1-6
size: -

DNA: TGTGCCAGCAGCTTGAAACGGGAGACCCAGTACTTC
CDR3: CASSLKRETQYF
D: -
V: TRBV6-6
J: TRBJ2-5
size: -

DNA: TGCAGCGTTGAGCGGAGGGACAATGAGCAGTTCTTC
CDR3: CSVERRDNEQFF
D: -
V: TRBV29-1
J: TRBJ2-1
size: -

DNA: TGTGCCAGCAGCCCCGCGAGCGGGAGTTGGGAGCAGTACTTC
CDR3: CASSPASGSWEQYF
D: TRBD2
V: TRBV7-2
J: TRBJ2-7
size: -

DNA: TGTGCCAGCAGTTTATGGGGGACAGGGGGAAGGAACGAGCAGTACTTC
CDR3: CASSLWGTGGRNEQYF
D: TRBD1
V: TRBV28
J: TRBJ2-7
size: -

DNA: TGTGCCTGGAGTTCAGGTAGCGGGGCACCCCGGGGGGAGCAGTTCTTC
CDR3: CAWSSGSGAPRGEQFF
D: TRBD2
V: TRBV30
J: TRBJ2-1
size: once

DNA: TGTGCCAGCAGCCAAGGGCGGGGGACCCGCACAGATACGCAGTATTTT
CDR3: CASSQGRGTRTDTQYF
D: TRBD2
V: TRBV4-2
J: TRBJ2-3
size: -

DNA: TGTGCCAGCAGCACGGGGGGTTCAGGGTTCAATGAGCAGTTCTTC
CDR3: CASSTGGSGFNEQFF
D: TRBD2
V: TRBV11-2
J: TRBJ2-1
size: -

DNA: TGTGCCAGCAGCCTGGGACAGCTGACCGGGGAGCTGTTTTTT
CDR3: CASSLGQLTGELFF
D: TRBD1
V: TRBV11-1
J: TRBJ2-2
size: -

DNA: TGTGCCAGCAGTGAAGCCGGGGGTCGGTCCTACGAGCAGTACTTC
CDR3: CASSEAGGRSYEQYF
D: -
V: TRBV6-1
J: TRBJ2-7
size: -

DNA: TGTGCCAGCACTCCGGGGGACAGGCCTGACACTGAAGCTTTCTTT
CDR3: CASTPGDRPDTEAFF
D: TRBD1
V: TRBV28
J: TRBJ1-1
size: -

DNA: TGTGCCAGCAGCTTTGGACAGGGGTTCAGTCAGCCCCAGCATTTT
CDR3: CASSFGQGFSQPQHF
D: TRBD1
V: TRBV7-2
J: TRBJ1-5
size: -

DNA: TGTGCCAGTAGTACCCGAACTAGCGGGGGTCCCCAGTACTTC
CDR3: CASSTRTSGGPQYF
D: TRBD2
V: TRBV19
J: TRBJ2-5
size: -

DNA: TGCAGCGTGGGGGGGACAGGGGGCTTCACAGATACGCAGTATTTT
CDR3: CSVGGTGGFTDTQYF
D: TRBD1
V: TRBV29-1
J: TRBJ2-3
size: few

DNA: TGCAGCGTCAATGGGGGGGGAGGGAACACTGAAGCTTTCTTT
CDR3: CSVNGGGGNTEAFF
D: -
V: TRBV29-1
J: TRBJ1-1
size: few

DNA: TGTGCCTCGGGGGGCACGAACACTGAAGCTTTCTTT
CDR3: CASGGTNTEAFF
D: -
V: TRBV12-3/TRBV12-4
J: TRBJ1-1
size: -

DNA: TGTGCCAGCAGTGACCGGACAGGGGGCTCCGTTGGCTACACCTTC
CDR3: CASSDRTGGSVGYTF
D: TRBD1
V: TRBV6-1
J: TRBJ1-2
size: -